The rows below give T cell receptor beta chains drawn from one sample of a study of STAT3 mutations in large granular lymphocyte leukemia. Repertoires were generated with immunoSEQ multiplex PCR, while TCRdb's copy carries only in-frame clones and drops some. In the table there are tens of thousands of clones, roughly 86% of which are singletons. The sample taken for sequencing was peripheral blood mononuclear cells. The source of these receptors is a man between 60 and 70 years old with T-cell large granular lymphocyte leukemia. Some clones in this sample may be carry-over from other donors' samples. Both conserved end residues are part of each CDR3. The D gene is left open where the match is weak. The listing skips clone size in some rows; elsewhere it reads once, few, many or a size class.

clone size	D gene	J gene	V gene	CDR3 protein
.	TRBD1	TRBJ1-2	TRBV13	CASTRTGAERISYGYTF
.	.	TRBJ2-7	TRBV28	CASIGQTISYEQYF
.	.	TRBJ2-2	TRBV5-1	CASSVGTRQYTGELFF
.	.	TRBJ2-7	TRBV11-2	CASSLSGGQSYEQYF
.	.	TRBJ1-2	TRBV18	CASSPGPSTPYGYIF
.	TRBD1	TRBJ1-2	TRBV29-1	CSTSGTGQDGYTF
once	.	TRBJ1-6	TRBV5-4	CASTLQGSRSPLHF
.	TRBD1	TRBJ2-7	TRBV6-5	CASSSGTGLLVEQYF
.	TRBD2	TRBJ2-3	TRBV9	CASSQLAGGPVDTQYF
.	TRBD2	TRBJ2-3	TRBV9	CASSALAGGADTQYF
.	.	TRBJ1-1	TRBV4-3	CASSRQRDTEAFF